The 29 T cell receptor beta chains in this list originate from one sample, sequenced in a study. Each CDR3 protein gets one entry after TCRdb re-called the RT-PCR reads with MiXCR. The table lists about 680,000 distinct CDR3 sequences, around 14% of them singletons. Specimen: memory CD4+ T cells from blood. The receptors were sampled from a female donor in good health, serving as a healthy control.

The V and J genes are TRBV7-6 and TRBJ2-3, with 10 bases that match TRBD2. This CDR3 region has 17 residues. Per germline, CDR1 SGHVS and CDR2 FNYEAQ. V gave up 8 bases and J gave up 3 bases; unmatched junction bases: 14. In DNA form, the CDR3 reads TGTGCCAGCGGGATGGGACTAGCGAGAAGGGGGACAGATACGCAGTATTTT. The encoded protein is CASGMGLARRGTDTQYF.

This clonotype was seen a few times. This chain connects TRBV20-1 to TRBJ1-1, with 7 bases that match TRBD1. The germline V gene encodes CDR1 DFQATT and CDR2 SNEGSKA (reference sequence). The CDR3 consists of 15 residues. The ends lost 0 bases at V and 4 bases at J; junction bases unmatched: 8. CDR3 in DNA: TGCAGTGCTAGAGAGGGTGGCAGGGGGGTCACTGAAGCTTTCTTT. It yields the protein CSAREGGRGVTEAFF.

This clonotype was recorded a few times. The chain employs TRBV18 and TRBJ1-2; D is uncertain. CDR1 and CDR2 from the germline V gene are KGHSH and LQKENI. The V and J ends lost 2 bases and 8 bases respectively, with 12 bases between them. The CDR3 loop spans 13 amino acids. The CDR3 nucleotides are TGTGCCAGCTCACCAGCCGGGGTGGGCGGCTACACCTTC. As protein: CASSPAGVGGYTF.

The chain couples TRBV4-2 to TRBJ2-3, with unresolved D. CDR1 LGHNA and CDR2 YNFKEQ come from the germline V gene. The CDR3 sequence is 14 residues long. V was pared by 0 bases and J by 10 bases, with 14 bases between. The CDR3 region has the DNA TGTGCCAGCAGCCAAGATCTTGTAATGCGTGCGCAGTATTTT. Translation: CASSQDLVMRAQYF.

As concerns this clonotype: With a much larger clone just one base away, this may be a read error. This CDR3 reads CSARDQTSTLDTQYF. CDR3 coding DNA: TGCAGTGCTAGAGATCAAACTAGCACCCTAGATACGCAGTATTTT. The chain employs TRBV20-1 and TRBJ2-3, with D perhaps matching TRBD2 (6 bases). CDR1 is DFQATT, CDR2 SNEGSKA, per germline (reference sequence). The CDR3 runs 15 residues. Trimming cost V 0 bases and J 5 bases, with 15 bases left between them.

CDR3 in DNA: TGCAGTGCTAGAGATCTGTCTGGGGAGGGCGGCTACAATGAGCAGTTCTTC. As protein: CSARDLSGEGGYNEQFF. V usage is TRBV20-1 and J usage is TRBJ2-1; 7 nucleotides match TRBD2. Trimming removed 0 bases from V and 3 bases from J; junction bases left unmatched: 11. In germline, CDR1 is DFQATT, CDR2 SNEGSKA (reference sequence). The CDR3 has 17 residues.

The chain employs TRBV10-1 and TRBJ2-2, with 9 nucleotides matching TRBD1. CDR1 and CDR2 from the germline V gene are WNHNN and SYGVQD (reference sequence). The J segment lost 8 bases and the V segment lost 6 bases, leaving 7 bases of the junction unmatched. The CDR3 is 14 residues long. In DNA form, the CDR3 reads TGCGCCAGCAGGCCGGGACAGGGATCAGGGGAGCTGTTTTTT. Protein: CASRPGQGSGELFF.

With respect to this clonotype: A much bigger clone sits one base away, suggesting this may be a read error. V usage is TRBV10-3 and J usage is TRBJ2-7, with D tentatively TRBD1 (5 bases). The CDR3 covers 13 residues. Trimming took 11 bases from V and 5 from J, leaving 19 bases between them. Germline V gene lookup returns CDR1 ENHRY and CDR2 SYGVKD. In DNA, the CDR3 is TGTGCCGTCACAAGGGGCTCTGGCCACGAGCAGTACTTC. Encoded protein: CAVTRGSGHEQYF.

In the case of this clonotype: This may be a read error: a much more frequent sequence differs by one nucleotide. This rearrangement joins TRBV11-2 to TRBJ2-2; D uncertain. V gave up 0 bases and J gave up 6 bases, with 2 bases separating them. There are 12 residues in the CDR3. CDR1 is SGHAT, CDR2 FQNNGV, per germline. The CDR3 nucleotides read TGTGCCAGCAGCTTAGATGCCGGGGAGCTGTTTTTT. It is translated as CASSLDAGELFF. Drawing the rest from reference TRBV11-2 and TRBJ2-2, the complete variable domain is EAGVAQSPRYKIIEKRQSVAFWCNPISGHATLYWYQQILGQGPKLLIQFQNNGVVDDSQLPKDRFSAERLKGVDSTLKIQPAKLEDSAVYLCASSLDAGELFFGEGSRLTVL.

This clonotype has ten or more counts. The V call is TRBV7-9, the J call TRBJ2-7; D call uncertain. This CDR3 region has 15 residues. Germline CDR1 is SEHNR and CDR2 is FQNEAQ (reference sequence). V lost 1 base, J lost 5 bases, and 15 bases lay in between. The DNA of the CDR3 is TGTGCCAGCAGCTTAGATTCGGCCGGGCGGCACGAGCAGTACTTC. It yields the protein CASSLDSAGRHEQYF. The full variable domain, in which reference TRBV7-9 and TRBJ2-7 provide the parts outside the CDR3, is DTGVSQNPRHKITKRGQNVTFRCDPISEHNRLYWYRQTLGQGPEFLTYFQNEAQLEKSRLLSDRFSAERPKGSFSTLEIQRTEQGDSAMYLCASSLDSAGRHEQYFGPGTRLTVT.

This clonotype was observed a few times. The CDR3 DNA sequence: TGTGCCAGCAGCCCCAGTCCCTTTGCTAGCGGGACCGGCGAGCAGTACTTC. Residues: CASSPSPFASGTGEQYF. V gene TRBV7-2 combines with J gene TRBJ2-7; 9 bases map to TRBD2. Per germline, CDR1 SGHTA and CDR2 FQGNSA. Losses at the gene ends were 5 bases for V and 6 bases for J; bases not matched to a gene: 17. The length of the CDR3 is 17 residues. Combining the CDR3 with reference TRBV7-2 and TRBJ2-7 gives the whole variable domain GAGVSQSPSNKVTEKGKDVELRCDPISGHTALYWYRQSLGQGLEFLIYFQGNSAPDKSGLPSDRFSAERTGGSVSTLTIQRTQQEDSAVYLCASSPSPFASGTGEQYFGPGTRLTVT.

This clonotype was observed a few times. The gene calls are TRBV18 and TRBJ1-5; D gene unclear. V gave up 6 bases and J gave up 4 bases, with 10 bases separating them. Germline CDR1 is KGHSH and CDR2 is LQKENI. The CDR3 length is 13 residues. CDR3 protein: CASSRANNQPQHF. The CDR3 DNA is TGTGCCAGCTCCCGCGCTAATAATCAGCCCCAGCATTTT.

The chain combines TRBV7-2 with TRBJ2-4, with D possibly being TRBD2 (5 bases). The CDR3 totals 15 residues. Germline lookup yields CDR1 SGHTA and CDR2 FQGNSA. Trimming stripped 5 bases from V and 0 bases from J, with 11 bases between. CDR3 nucleotides: TGTGCCAGCAGCGCGCAGCGGCTAGCCAAAAACATTCAGTACTTC. Translation: CASSAQRLAKNIQYF.

This clonotype was seen only a few times. The CDR3 spells CSARAGLLHEQFF. CDR3 DNA sequence: TGCAGTGCTAGAGCAGGACTACTCCATGAGCAGTTCTTC. This sequence joins TRBV20-1 and TRBJ2-1; a possible D gene is TRBD2 (6 bases). Germline-derived CDR1 and CDR2 are DFQATT and SNEGSKA (reference sequence). The CDR3 covers 13 residues. The ends were cut back, 1 base at V and 8 bases at J, with 12 bases in the middle.

This clonotype has a handful of counts. The V and J genes are TRBV20-1 and TRBJ2-1; the match to TRBD2 covers 13 bases. V lost 5 bases and J lost 0; bases outside the gene matches: 13. From germline, CDR1 is DFQATT and CDR2 SNEGSKA (reference sequence). The CDR3 has 19 amino acids. The CDR3 DNA is TGCAGTGCTCTGCCTCTGGGACTAGCGGGAAGAAGCTCCTACAATGAGCAGTTCTTC. It specifies CSALPLGLAGRSSYNEQFF.

This chain connects TRBV6-5 to TRBJ1-6, with D maybe TRBD1 (5 bases). The CDR3 sequence is 13 residues long. The V gene lost 6 bases and the J gene lost 10 bases, with 13 bases spanning the gap. Germline loops: CDR1 MNHEY, CDR2 SVGAGI. CDR3 in amino acids: CASRNSGSSPLHF. The CDR3 bases are TGTGCCAGCAGAAACTCAGGGAGCTCACCCCTCCACTTT.

This chain connects TRBV20-1 to TRBJ2-2; possibly TRBD2 for D (5 bases). CDR1 and CDR2 from the germline V gene are DFQATT and SNEGSKA (reference sequence). The CDR3 extends over 13 amino acids. Trimming pared 4 bases from V and 7 bases from J, leaving 13 bases between. The CDR3 reads CSATRSGGGELFF. The CDR3 DNA follows: TGCAGTGCTACCCGAAGCGGTGGCGGGGAGCTGTTTTTT.

This clonotype was observed a few times. V usage is TRBV10-3 and J usage is TRBJ2-5, with 11 bases fitting TRBD1. CDR1 ENHRY and CDR2 SYGVKD come from the germline V gene. Germline trimming cut 6 bases from V and 1 base from J; bases unmatched to any gene: 1. The CDR3 is 14 residues long. As DNA, the CDR3 is TGTGCCATCAGGGGGACAGGGGGCCAAGAGACCCAGTACTTC. It is translated as CAIRGTGGQETQYF.

V gene TRBV7-9 combines with J gene TRBJ1-5; D might be TRBD1 (5 bases). The V end lost 3 bases, the J end lost 5 bases, and 8 bases lay between the germline ends. CDR3 length: 13 residues. Per germline, CDR1 SEHNR and CDR2 FQNEAQ (reference sequence). The CDR3: CASSFAGDQPQHF. CDR3 nucleotide sequence: TGTGCCAGCAGCTTTGCGGGGGATCAGCCCCAGCATTTT.

This chain uses TRBV24-1 with TRBJ2-5; D remains ambiguous. This CDR3 is 13 amino acids long. From germline, CDR1 is KGHDR and CDR2 SFDVKD. V lost 7 bases and J 3 bases, leaving 11 bases between the germline ends. The CDR3 protein is CATRSRSEETQYF. CDR3 coding DNA: TGTGCCACCAGGTCCAGAAGCGAAGAGACCCAGTACTTC.

The chain couples TRBV9 to TRBJ2-1, with D perhaps matching TRBD2 (6 bases). CDR1 and CDR2 (germline): SGDLS, YYNGEE. V was shortened by 4 bases and J by 5 bases, with 25 bases between the two germline ends. The CDR3 loop spans 18 amino acids. CDR3 residues: CASSRSKPGSGRNNEQFF. DNA for the CDR3: TGTGCCAGCAGCCGCTCCAAACCCGGGAGCGGAAGGAACAATGAGCAGTTCTTC. The variable domain in full, completed from reference TRBV9 and TRBJ2-1, reads DSGVTQTPKHLITATGQRVTLRCSPRSGDLSVYWYQQSLDQGLQFLIQYYNGEERAKGNILERFSAQQFPDLHSELNLSSLELGDSALYFCASSRSKPGSGRNNEQFFGPGTRLTVL.

V usage is TRBV7-2 and J usage is TRBJ1-2; D is ambiguous. There are 14 residues in the CDR3. Trimming took 2 bases from V and 0 from J, leaving 7 bases between them. The germline CDR1 and CDR2 sequences are SGHTA and FQGNSA. The CDR3 reads CASSLRLTNYGYTF. CDR3 sequence (DNA): TGTGCCAGCAGCTTACGTCTCACTAACTATGGCTACACCTTC.

In this sample, this clonotype turned up a few times. V and J are TRBV7-2 and TRBJ2-5, with D perhaps given as TRBD1 or TRBD2 (5 bases each). CDR3 length: 14 amino acids. V was cut by 6 bases and J by 0 bases, with 11 bases left in between. Per the germline V gene, CDR1 is SGHTA and CDR2 is FQGNSA. CDR3 loop: CASSSGTNQETQYF. In nucleotides, the CDR3 is TGTGCCAGCAGTTCCGGGACCAACCAAGAGACCCAGTACTTC.

Ten or more counts support this clonotype. The chain couples TRBV27 to TRBJ1-1; TRBD1 aligns across 8 bases. The CDR3 covers 16 residues. The V and J ends lost 5 bases and 4 bases, in that order; junction bases with no gene match: 12. Germline loops: CDR1 MNHEY, CDR2 SMNVEV (reference sequence). The CDR3 region has the DNA TGTGCCAGCAGTGTCGACAGGGGCGGGCCGGGCACTGAAGCTTTCTTT. Amino acid sequence: CASSVDRGGPGTEAFF.

The chain is built from TRBV20-1 and TRBJ2-4; 12 nucleotides align to TRBD2. Germline values: CDR1 DFQATT, CDR2 SNEGSKA (reference sequence). The CDR3 is made up of 17 amino acids. V shed 4 bases and J 4 bases; nucleotides not matched to a gene: 11. In nucleotides, the CDR3 is TGCAGTGCTATTTTGTCTAGCGGGAGGGCCAGGAAAAACATTCAGTACTTC. It codes for CSAILSSGRARKNIQYF.

This clonotype appeared a few times. V is TRBV5-4 and J is TRBJ2-5, with a tentative D call TRBD1 (5 bases). Germline assignment: CDR1 SGHNT and CDR2 YYREEE (reference sequence). Trimming pared 3 bases from V and 5 bases from J, leaving 14 bases between. The CDR3 is made up of 14 amino acids. The CDR3 spells CASSWGSGLETQYF. CDR3 nucleotides: TGTGCCAGCAGCTGGGGTTCAGGGCTCGAGACCCAGTACTTC. The variable domain in full, with the rest retrieved from reference TRBV5-4 and TRBJ2-5, is ETGVTQSPTHLIKTRGQQVTLRCSSQSGHNTVSWYQQALGQGPQFIFQYYREEENGRGNFPPRFSGLQFPNYSSELNVNALELDDSALYLCASSWGSGLETQYFGPGTRLLVL.

The V and J genes are TRBV29-1 and TRBJ2-3, with 8 nucleotides matching TRBD1. The CDR3 runs to 13 residues. Germline lookup yields CDR1 SQVTM and CDR2 ANQGSEA. Losses at the gene ends were 6 bases for V and 4 bases for J; bases not matched to a gene: 6. Here the CDR3 reads CSVAMTGADTQYF. In nucleotides, the CDR3 is TGCAGCGTAGCCATGACAGGGGCAGATACGCAGTATTTT.

V usage is TRBV20-1 and J usage is TRBJ2-5; 7 nucleotides line up with TRBD1. After removal of 4 bases from V and 0 bases from J, the junction contained 8 bases not matched to a gene. The CDR3 runs to 15 residues. CDR1 is DFQATT, CDR2 SNEGSKA, per germline (reference sequence). CDR3 bases: TGCAGTGCTAAGTCCCGGGACAGATACCAAGAGACCCAGTACTTC. Translated, it gives CSAKSRDRYQETQYF.

This clonotype was observed at least ten times. The chain has TRBV6-5 and TRBJ1-5, with D possibly being TRBD1 (5 bases). The CDR3 is 15 amino acids. Germline V gene sequence: CDR1 MNHEY, CDR2 SVGAGI. V shed 2 bases and J shed 7 bases, with 15 bases lying between them. CDR3 region: CASSYSRRGGQPQHF. CDR3 in DNA: TGTGCCAGCAGTTACAGCAGGAGGGGTGGCCAGCCCCAGCATTTT.